The sequence of this TCR beta chain was determined in a study of blood T cell repertoires in COVID-19. V lost 2 bases and J lost 2; bases outside the gene matches: 4. The CDR3 extends over 16 amino acids. CDR1 MNHEY and CDR2 SVGAGI come from the germline V gene. Assay: immunoSEQ multiplex PCR; the TCRdb copy retains only in-frame clones and omits some. Found here are some 220,000 clones, approximately 85% of them singletons; the top ten hold 2.4%. The rearrangement joins TRBV6-5 to TRBJ2-7; 12 positions match TRBD2. Material: peripheral blood. The clonotype comes from a woman aged 65 to 85 with COVID-19, enrolled during active disease. CDR3 DNA: TGTGCCAGCAGTTACCATCGGACTAGCGGGACCTACGAGCAGTACTTC. Translating it yields CASSYHRTSGTYEQYF.